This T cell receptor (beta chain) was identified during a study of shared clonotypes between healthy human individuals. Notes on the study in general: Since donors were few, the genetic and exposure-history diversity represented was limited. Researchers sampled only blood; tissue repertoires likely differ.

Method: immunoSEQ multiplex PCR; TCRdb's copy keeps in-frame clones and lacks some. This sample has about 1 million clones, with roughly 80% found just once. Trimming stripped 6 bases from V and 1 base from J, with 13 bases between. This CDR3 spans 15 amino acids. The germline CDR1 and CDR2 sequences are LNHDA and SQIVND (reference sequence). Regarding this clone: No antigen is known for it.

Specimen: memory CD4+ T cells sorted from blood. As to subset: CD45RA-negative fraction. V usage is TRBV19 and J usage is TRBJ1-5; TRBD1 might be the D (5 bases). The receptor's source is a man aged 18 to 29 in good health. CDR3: CASSPLGGSNQPQHF. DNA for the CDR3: TGTGCCAGTAGCCCTTTGGGGGGAAGCAATCAGCCCCAGCATTTT.